The rows below give T cell receptor beta chains drawn from one sample of a study of beta chain features in type 1 diabetes. Measured with immunoSEQ multiplex PCR; TCRdb has only the in-frame clones, and not every one. The sample holds about 390,000 clones; around 10% are singletons and the top ten take approximately 0.55%. The source material was central memory CD4+ T cells from blood. These TCRs come from a man aged 30-40 years with type 1 diabetes. Both conserved end residues are part of each CDR3. Fields, in order: J gene, clone size, V gene, D gene, CDR3 protein, CDR3 DNA. A D gene is named only where the DNA matches it firmly. Clone size appears in some rows only: once, few, many, or a class for an expanded clone.

TRBJ2-7 many TRBV7-2 NA CASSLQYGAYEQYF TGTGCCAGCAGCTTACAGTACGGAGCCTACGAGCAGTACTTC
TRBJ1-1 NA TRBV5-1 NA CASSLGSGAFIGNTEAFF TGCGCCAGCAGCTTGGGCTCGGGGGCGTTTATAGGGAACACTGAAGCTTTCTTT
TRBJ2-1 many TRBV29-1 NA CSVEDGRGPFF TGCAGCGTTGAAGATGGCCGGGGCCCGTTCTTC
TRBJ2-5 NA TRBV19 NA CASSINWGLETQYF TGTGCCAGTAGTATCAACTGGGGGTTGGAGACCCAGTACTTC
TRBJ2-7 few TRBV30 TRBD1 CAWKDRAYEQYF TGTGCCTGGAAGGACAGGGCCTACGAGCAGTACTTC
TRBJ2-6 few TRBV5-4 NA CASSSDPSGANVLTF TGTGCCAGCAGCTCGGACCCCTCTGGGGCCAACGTCCTGACTTTC
TRBJ2-7 NA TRBV7-2 NA CASSLTGQGIYEQYF TGTGCCAGCAGCTTAACGGGCCAGGGGATTTACGAGCAGTACTTC
TRBJ2-1 few TRBV5-6 NA CASSPGLLDNEQFF TGTGCCAGCAGCCCGGGACTGTTAGACAATGAGCAGTTCTTC
TRBJ2-7 NA TRBV28 TRBD1 CASSLDGTGGNEQYF TGTGCCAGCAGTTTGGACGGGACAGGGGGCAACGAGCAGTACTTC
TRBJ2-1 few TRBV19 TRBD2 CASRGLAAFNEQFF TGTGCCAGTAGAGGACTAGCGGCTTTCAATGAGCAGTTCTTC
TRBJ1-5 few TRBV5-5 TRBD1 CASSLYGTGLDQPQHF TGTGCCAGCAGCTTGTACGGGACAGGGCTGGATCAGCCCCAGCATTTT
TRBJ2-7 NA TRBV19 NA CASSMPGATYEQYF TGTGCCAGTAGTATGCCGGGAGCCACCTACGAGCAGTACTTC
TRBJ2-7 few TRBV4-2 TRBD1 CASSPTRDRAYEQYF TGTGCCAGCAGCCCCACGCGGGACAGGGCCTACGAGCAGTACTTC
TRBJ2-1 few TRBV29-1 TRBD2 CSAAGTSGNEQFF TGCAGCGCTGCCGGGACTAGCGGGAATGAGCAGTTCTTC
TRBJ2-7 NA TRBV14 TRBD2 CASSQEFAGVREQYF TGTGCCAGCAGCCAAGAATTCGCGGGAGTCCGGGAGCAGTACTTC
TRBJ2-7 few TRBV19 NA CASRDRSTTYEQYF TGTGCCAGTCGTGACCGATCAACTACCTACGAGCAGTACTTC
TRBJ1-4 few TRBV7-2 NA CASSLVRAANEKLFF TGTGCCAGCAGCTTAGTGAGGGCAGCTAATGAAAAACTGTTTTTT
TRBJ2-3 few TRBV7-2 NA CASSRDYTSTDTQYF TGTGCCAGCAGCCGCGACTATACTAGCACAGATACGCAGTATTTT
TRBJ2-5 NA TRBV11-2 TRBD1 CASRARQGTQYF TGTGCCAGCAGAGCCCGACAGGGCACCCAGTACTTC
TRBJ2-7 NA TRBV4-3 TRBD1 CASSHSGTGYEQYF TGCGCCAGCAGCCATTCCGGGACAGGATACGAGCAGTACTTC
TRBJ1-5 NA TRBV28 NA CASSSPGQINQPQHF TGTGCCAGCAGTTCACCAGGACAGATTAATCAGCCCCAGCATTTT
TRBJ1-5 few TRBV5-1 TRBD1 CASSIGGTGSQPQHF TGCGCCAGCAGCATAGGCGGGACAGGCAGTCAGCCCCAGCATTTT
TRBJ1-1 NA TRBV11-2 TRBD1 CASSLDQGGSSVATEAFF TGTGCCAGCAGCTTAGATCAGGGGGGATCGTCGGTAGCCACTGAAGCTTTCTTT
TRBJ2-5 NA TRBV11-3 TRBD1 CASSLGDRATETQYF TGTGCCAGCAGCTTAGGGGACAGGGCCACAGAGACCCAGTACTTC
TRBJ2-2 many TRBV10-1 NA CASSEWTQGSLFF TGCGCCAGCAGTGAGTGGACACAGGGATCGCTGTTTTTT
TRBJ1-2 few TRBV28 NA CASSLAGSGYTF TGTGCCAGCAGTTTAGCAGGGAGTGGCTACACCTTC
TRBJ2-5 NA TRBV6-5 NA CASSSSGSETQYF TGTGCCAGCAGTTCATCAGGGTCAGAGACCCAGTACTTC
TRBJ2-7 NA TRBV7-3 NA CASSSGLHYEQYF TGTGCCAGCAGCTCGGGACTTCACTACGAGCAGTACTTC
TRBJ2-2 few TRBV7-3 NA CASSLTKTDTGELFF TGTGCCAGCAGCTTAACAAAAACGGACACCGGGGAGCTGTTTTTT
TRBJ2-7 many TRBV7-2 TRBD2 CASSLASTSRPEQYF TGTGCCAGCAGCTTAGCGTCGACTAGCCGCCCCGAGCAGTACTTC
TRBJ1-3 NA TRBV14 NA CASSQRGTGNTIYF TGTGCCAGCAGCCAACGGGGAACTGGAAACACCATATATTTT
TRBJ2-1 NA TRBV28 NA CASSLGGLSYNEQFF TGTGCCAGCAGTTTAGGAGGCCTCTCCTACAATGAGCAGTTCTTC
TRBJ1-1 NA TRBV19 NA CASSIRGSTTGTEAFF TGTGCCAGTAGTATAAGGGGCAGCACCACGGGAACTGAAGCTTTCTTT
TRBJ2-5 NA TRBV2 TRBD2 CASPPGGREETQYF TGTGCCAGCCCCCCGGGCGGGAGAGAGGAGACCCAGTACTTC
TRBJ1-2 few TRBV6-1 TRBD1 CASSLRTGDYGYTF TGTGCCAGCAGTCTTCGGACAGGGGACTATGGCTACACCTTC
TRBJ2-3 NA TRBV6-5 NA CASSYRLAADTQYF TGTGCCAGCAGTTACCGGTTAGCCGCAGATACGCAGTATTTT
TRBJ1-5 NA TRBV28 TRBD1 CASSPQGARHQPQHF TGTGCCAGCAGTCCGCAGGGGGCCCGCCATCAGCCCCAGCATTTT
TRBJ1-2 few TRBV7-2 NA CASSADGGYGYTF TGTGCCAGCAGCGCCGACGGGGGCTATGGCTACACCTTC
TRBJ2-1 NA TRBV7-2 TRBD2 CASSLWTSGGNEQFF TGTGCCAGCAGCCTCTGGACTAGCGGGGGCAATGAGCAGTTCTTC
TRBJ2-2 few TRBV7-2 NA CASRPTSGAGELFF TGTGCCAGCAGACCTACTTCGGGGGCCGGGGAGCTGTTTTTT
TRBJ2-1 NA TRBV27 TRBD2 CASRGILAGGKNEQFF TGTGCCAGCAGGGGCATCCTAGCGGGAGGTAAAAATGAGCAGTTCTTC
TRBJ2-1 many TRBV7-9 TRBD2 CASSSKAGTPNEQFF TGTGCCAGCAGCTCTAAAGCGGGGACCCCCAATGAGCAGTTCTTC
TRBJ2-2 NA TRBV4-2 NA CASSQESGRNTGELFF TGTGCCAGCAGCCAAGAATCAGGGCGGAACACCGGGGAGCTGTTTTTT
TRBJ1-5 few TRBV7-8 NA CASSLSGEPQHF TGTGCCAGCAGCTTAAGCGGTGAGCCCCAGCATTTT
TRBJ2-7 NA TRBV7-9 TRBD2 CASSLGLAGTSYEQYF TGTGCCAGCAGCTTAGGCCTAGCGGGGACATCCTACGAGCAGTACTTC
TRBJ2-3 NA TRBV4-1 TRBD2 CASSKGTSGRSTDTQYF TGCGCCAGCAGCAAGGGGACTAGCGGGAGGAGCACAGATACGCAGTATTTT
TRBJ1-5 few TRBV7-9 TRBD1 CASSPDRESNQPQHF TGTGCCAGCAGCCCAGACAGGGAGAGCAATCAGCCCCAGCATTTT
TRBJ2-3 NA TRBV27 TRBD1 CASSLRGQGRGTDTQYF TGTGCCAGCAGTTTGCGCGGACAGGGGAGAGGGACAGATACGCAGTATTTT
TRBJ2-7 NA TRBV6-5 TRBD2 CASSYGPSGRDEQYF TGTGCCAGCAGTTACGGGCCGAGCGGGAGAGACGAGCAGTACTTC
TRBJ2-2 few TRBV15 TRBD2 CATSRLAVSNTGELFF TGTGCCACCAGCAGACTAGCGGTATCGAACACCGGGGAGCTGTTTTTT
TRBJ2-7 NA TRBV11-3 NA CASSLGPGPYEQYF TGTGCCAGCAGCTTAGGGCCGGGGCCCTACGAGCAGTACTTC
TRBJ1-1 few TRBV9 NA CASSVDKYTEAFF TGTGCCAGCAGCGTAGATAAGTACACTGAAGCTTTCTTT
TRBJ2-2 many TRBV28 TRBD1 CASSFPTGGRGELFF TGTGCCAGCAGTTTCCCGACAGGGGGACGCGGGGAGCTGTTTTTT
TRBJ1-2 few TRBV28 NA CASSPGGQWRSGYTF TGTGCCAGCAGTCCGGGCGGGCAGTGGAGGAGTGGCTACACCTTC
TRBJ2-5 few TRBV11-2 NA CASSRHGTEETQYF TGTGCCAGCAGCCGACATGGGACGGAAGAGACCCAGTACTTC
TRBJ2-5 NA TRBV6-6 NA CASRPTSGTQYF TGTGCCAGCAGGCCCACGTCGGGGACCCAGTACTTC
TRBJ2-7 NA TRBV25-1 NA CASLAGTNYEQYF TGTGCCAGTCTGGCTGGGACAAATTACGAGCAGTACTTC
TRBJ2-5 NA TRBV5-1 NA CASSLARRAGGETQYF TGCGCCAGCAGCTTGGCCAGGCGTGCCGGAGGTGAGACCCAGTACTTC
TRBJ2-3 NA TRBV9 NA CASSPVLRVDTQYF TGTGCCAGCAGCCCCGTCCTCAGGGTGGATACGCAGTATTTT
TRBJ2-2 NA TRBV19 TRBD1 CASRDRRNTGELFF TGTGCCAGTCGGGACAGGAGGAACACCGGGGAGCTGTTTTTT